This T cell receptor (beta chain) was captured in a study of shared clonotypes between healthy human individuals. Sorted-subset replicate PCR reactions contained approximately 190 ng DNA, corresponding to about 30,000 T cell genomes. TCRdb's table, derived via immunoSEQ multiplex PCR, lists solely in-frame clones and lacks some. The table has about 2.1 million clones, approximately 94% seen once. The naive CD8 subset, CD45RO-negative cells positively selected for CCR7, excluded terminally differentiated effector memory CD45RA+ cells. The study, taken as a whole, reports: Naive CD4 clonotypes overlapped across a few donors at about 5%.

The CDR3 spans 14 residues. Concerning this clone itself: Its antigen remains unidentified.

The sequence was collected from a man between 18 and 35 years old in good health. Some clones in this sample may be carry-over from other donors' samples. This chain uses TRBV21-1 with TRBJ2-7; the table's TRBD1 call for D was not verified on the DNA. TRBV21-1 is labeled a pseudogene. The sample was naive CD8+ T cells from PBMCs. The CDR3 loop is CASSKCGRAYEQYF. The CDR3 DNA sequence: TGTGCCAGCAGCAAATGCGGCAGGGCCTACGAGCAGTACTTC.